The 27 T cell receptor beta chains below come from one sample, sequenced in a study of graft-versus-host responses after intestinal transplantation. Profiled with immunoSEQ multiplex PCR; TCRdb holds only in-frame clones, not every one. The table shows 80,000 to 95,000 clones, with roughly 91% occurring only once. What these receptors recognize is not known. This material consisted of unstimulated CD8+ T cells sorted from spleen or lymph node cells, taken before intestinal transplant. The receptors were sampled from a human donor who received an intestinal transplant.

The chain recombines TRBV11-2 with TRBJ2-7, with 10 bases fitting TRBD2. Per germline, CDR1 SGHAT and CDR2 FQNNGV. With V trimmed by 4 bases and J by 2 bases, 11 bases remained unmatched. The CDR3 runs 17 residues. The chain's CDR3 is CASSSVGSGGHTYEQYF. The CDR3 region has the DNA TGTGCCAGCAGCTCGGTAGGTAGCGGGGGGCATACCTACGAGCAGTACTTC.

The rearrangement links TRBV27 to TRBJ2-1, with a tentative D call TRBD2 (6 bases). The CDR3 consists of 13 residues. The germline V and J ends were trimmed by 8 bases and 0 bases, with 8 bases remaining between them. The germline V gene has CDR1 MNHEY and CDR2 SMNVEV (reference sequence). The DNA for the CDR3 is TGTGCCAGCGGGAGGAGCTCCTACAATGAGCAGTTCTTC. It translates to CASGRSSYNEQFF.

There are a few counts of this clone. The rearrangement uses TRBV7-8 and TRBJ2-1; 10 bases line up with TRBD2. The CDR3 is made up of 15 amino acids. The V gene end was trimmed by 5 bases and the J gene end by 4 bases; junction bases not matched to a gene: 5. Germline CDR1 SGHVS, CDR2 FQNEAQ. CDR3: CASSVSGGYYNEQFF. CDR3 nucleotide sequence: TGTGCCAGCAGCGTTAGCGGGGGGTATTACAATGAGCAGTTCTTC.

The chain carries TRBV7-9 and TRBJ2-7; D possibly corresponds to TRBD2 (7 bases). V was shortened by 5 bases and J by 3 bases, with 17 bases between the two germline ends. CDR3 length: 15 residues. Germline values: CDR1 SEHNR, CDR2 FQNEAQ (reference sequence). The CDR3 here is CASSILGGPIYEQYF. The CDR3, as DNA: TGTGCCAGCAGCATACTCGGGGGGCCCATCTACGAGCAGTACTTC.

CDR3 sequence: CASSSWGSGTPSTDTQYF. In DNA form, the CDR3 reads TGTGCCAGCAGCTCTTGGGGTAGCGGAACCCCTAGCACAGATACGCAGTATTTT. V and J are TRBV11-3 and TRBJ2-3; tentative D call: TRBD2 (6 bases). CDR1 and CDR2 from the germline V gene are SGHNT and YENEEA. The CDR3 runs 18 residues. Trimming removed 4 bases from V and 0 bases from J, with 20 bases in between.

The CDR3 DNA reads as TGTGCCAGCAGCTTAGCCAGGGACAGCGAGTATAGCAATCAGCCCCAGCATTTT. Amino acid sequence: CASSLARDSEYSNQPQHF. This rearrangement joins TRBV7-2 to TRBJ1-5, with TRBD1 matching 7 bases. CDR3 length equals 18 residues. V lost 0 bases, J lost 0 bases, and 8 bases stayed unmatched. Germline V gene sequence: CDR1 SGHTA, CDR2 FQGNSA. The complete variable domain, with remaining parts taken from reference TRBV7-2 and TRBJ1-5, reads GAGVSQSPSNKVTEKGKDVELRCDPISGHTALYWYRQSLGQGLEFLIYFQGNSAPDKSGLPSDRFSAERTGGSVSTLTIQRTQQEDSAVYLCASSLARDSEYSNQPQHFGDGTRLSIL.

The genes are TRBV21-1 and TRBJ1-6; TRBD1 was called by the table and not checked on the DNA. TRBV21-1 is noted as a pseudogene. CDR3 length equals 15 residues. Here the CDR3 reads CASPGREYYNSPLHF. In DNA form, the CDR3 reads TGTGCCAGCCCAGGCAGGGAATACTATAATTCACCCCTCCACTTT.

The chain is built from TRBV6-1 and TRBJ2-7, with 7 bases fitting TRBD1. V lost 0 bases to trimming and J lost 2 bases; unmatched junction nucleotides: 4. Germline CDR1 is MNHNS and CDR2 is SASEGT. CDR3 length equals 15 residues. CDR3 nucleotides: TGTGCCAGCAGTGAAGCTGACAGGGAACCCTACGAGCAGTACTTC. It yields the protein CASSEADREPYEQYF.

This clone has just a few counts. The V gene is TRBV6-5, the J gene TRBJ2-7, with 10 bases that match TRBD1. Trimming at V came to 2 bases and at J to 3 bases, leaving 4 bases not matched to a gene. From germline, CDR1 is MNHEY and CDR2 SVGAGI. The CDR3 is 15 residues long. CDR3 residues: CASSYGQGGNYEQYF. The CDR3 DNA follows: TGTGCCAGCAGTTACGGACAGGGGGGAAACTACGAGCAGTACTTC.

The chain has TRBV5-1 and TRBJ2-3; D remains unclear. Trimming took 0 bases from V and 2 from J, leaving 13 bases between them. Germline lookup yields CDR1 SGHRS and CDR2 YFSETQ. The CDR3 extends over 16 amino acids. CDR3 nucleotides: TGCGCCAGCAGCTTGGCTCTCGCATCTAACACAGATACGCAGTATTTT. Encoded protein: CASSLALASNTDTQYF.

The rearrangement links TRBV7-9 to TRBJ2-7, with a tentative D call TRBD1 (5 bases). The CDR3 consists of 13 residues. The germline gives CDR1 SEHNR, CDR2 FQNEAQ (reference sequence). Trimming shortened V by 3 bases and J by 3 bases, and 9 bases separated the two germline ends. CDR3: CASSLAGYYEQYF. CDR3 nucleotide sequence: TGTGCCAGCAGCTTGGCAGGGTACTACGAGCAGTACTTC.

This clone has only a few counts. The chain recombines TRBV5-1 with TRBJ2-1; 7 bases are shared with TRBD1. This CDR3 comprises 15 residues. CDR1 is SGHRS and CDR2 is YFSETQ in the germline V gene. J was trimmed by 0 bases and V by 5 bases; bases with no gene match: 5. The CDR3 nucleotides read TGCGCCAGCAGTTTGCAGGGGGACTCCTACAATGAGCAGTTCTTC. The encoded protein is CASSLQGDSYNEQFF.

The rearrangement links TRBV4-1 to TRBJ2-7; a weak D match, TRBD2 (5 bases). CDR3 length: 16 amino acids. Germline loops: CDR1 MGHRA, CDR2 YSYEKL. The ends were cut back, 1 base at V and 2 bases at J, with 15 bases in the middle. The DNA for the CDR3 is TGCGCCAGCAGCCAAGGAATAGCGTCACCTCCCTACGAGCAGTACTTC. Residues: CASSQGIASPPYEQYF.

V and J are TRBV7-2 and TRBJ2-5; weak D call: TRBD1 (5 bases). The CDR3 is 15 amino acids. Between the trimmed V and J ends, which lost 0 bases and 0 bases, there was a span of 8 bases. Germline-derived CDR1 and CDR2 are SGHTA and FQGNSA. The CDR3 coding sequence is TGTGCCAGCAGCTTAGCGCTGACAGACCAAGAGACCCAGTACTTC. This encodes CASSLALTDQETQYF.

In this sample, this clone turned up a few times. The chain has TRBV4-3 and TRBJ2-1; D is uncertain. This CDR3 region has 14 residues. The V gene lost 1 base and the J gene lost 4 bases, with 8 bases spanning the gap. CDR1 LGHNA and CDR2 YSLEER come from the germline V gene. The CDR3 sequence: CASSQARFYNEQFF. CDR3 nucleotides: TGCGCCAGCAGCCAAGCCCGGTTTTACAATGAGCAGTTCTTC.

Ten or more counts support this clone. The genes are TRBV6-6 and TRBJ2-7; no clear D gene. The CDR3 is 13 residues long. Germline V gives CDR1 MNHNY, CDR2 SVGAGI (reference sequence). Between the trimmed V and J ends, which lost 0 bases and 2 bases, there was a span of 5 bases. DNA for the CDR3: TGTGCCAGCAGTTACTCTGGAGCCTACGAGCAGTACTTC. It encodes CASSYSGAYEQYF.

The chain uses TRBV6-5 and TRBJ2-7; D might be TRBD2 (8 bases). Germline loops: CDR1 MNHEY, CDR2 SVGAGI. Trimming removed 3 bases at V and 0 bases at J, with 12 bases between. The CDR3 covers 15 residues. This chain's CDR3 is CASSYSGTDSYEQYF. Here the CDR3 DNA reads TGTGCCAGCAGTTATAGCGGGACAGACTCCTACGAGCAGTACTTC.

The V and J genes are TRBV6-5 and TRBJ2-5; 8 nucleotides match TRBD1. J gave up 5 bases and V 5 bases, and 7 bases lay outside the gene matches. The CDR3 extends over 14 amino acids. Germline CDR1 MNHEY, CDR2 SVGAGI. The CDR3 coding sequence is TGTGCCAGCAGTCCCGCAGGGGGCGGGGAGACCCAGTACTTC. Translating gives CASSPAGGGETQYF.

This clone showed up just once. This chain joins TRBV4-3 and TRBJ2-7, with 13 bases fitting TRBD2. Per germline, CDR1 LGHNA and CDR2 YSLEER. The J segment lost 2 bases and the V segment lost 3 bases, leaving 7 bases of the junction unmatched. The CDR3 has 17 amino acids. The CDR3 spells CASSQGTSGVFAYEQYF. In DNA form, the CDR3 reads TGCGCCAGCAGCCAGGGGACTAGCGGGGTCTTTGCCTACGAGCAGTACTTC.

This clone was seen only once. This chain uses TRBV7-7 with TRBJ2-5; TRBD1 matches at 11 bases. The CDR3 is made up of 18 amino acids. From germline, CDR1 is SSHAT and CDR2 FNYEAQ (reference sequence). Trimming removed 0 bases from V and 6 bases from J; junction bases left unmatched: 12. The CDR3 DNA follows: TGTGCCAGCAGCTTAGCGCTTCCCTGGACAGGGGGCGCGAAGACCCAGTACTTC. It specifies CASSLALPWTGGAKTQYF.

The chain joins TRBV9 to TRBJ2-1; 9 nucleotides match TRBD1. V shed 4 bases and J 3 bases; nucleotides not matched to a gene: 5. The germline V gene has CDR1 SGDLS and CDR2 YYNGEE. This CDR3 is built from 15 residues. In DNA, the CDR3 is TGTGCCAGCAGCACCCCGGGACAGGGCTACAATGAGCAGTTCTTC. As protein: CASSTPGQGYNEQFF.

The chain couples TRBV25-1 to TRBJ2-3; the match to TRBD1 covers 7 bases. The junction had 6 bases not matched to a gene; V was cut back by 3 bases and J by 6 bases. The CDR3 contains 14 residues. The germline V gene has CDR1 MGHDK and CDR2 SYGVNS. The CDR3 bases are TGTGCCAGCAGTGACAACACAGGGGTCGATACGCAGTATTTT. This gives the protein CASSDNTGVDTQYF.

The chain is built from TRBV6-5 and TRBJ1-6; perhaps TRBD1 as D (5 bases). The germline V gene has CDR1 MNHEY and CDR2 SVGAGI. Trimming removed 5 bases at V and 10 bases at J, with 18 bases between. The CDR3 has 15 residues. This CDR3 reads CASSTRSDSNSPLHF. DNA of the CDR3: TGTGCCAGCAGTACAAGATCTGACAGCAACTCACCCCTCCACTTT.

Concerning this clone itself: This same CDR3 is encoded by further DNA sequences in the sample. The rearrangement joins TRBV27 to TRBJ2-7; D is undetermined. The germline gives CDR1 MNHEY, CDR2 SMNVEV (reference sequence). CDR3 size: 11 residues. V dropped 3 bases and J dropped 5 bases, with 5 bases sitting between them. The CDR3 region is CASSFRDEQYF. The CDR3, as DNA: TGTGCCAGCAGTTTTAGAGACGAGCAGTACTTC.

V and J are TRBV29-1 and TRBJ2-7, with TRBD2 as a possible D gene (7 bases). Per the germline V gene, CDR1 is SQVTM and CDR2 is ANQGSEA. There are 15 residues in the CDR3. V was trimmed by 0 bases and J by 3 bases, leaving 15 bases between them. The CDR3 DNA sequence: TGCAGCGTTGAAGACGAGGGGGGGGGAAACTACGAGCAGTACTTC. Its translation is CSVEDEGGGNYEQYF.

V is TRBV5-1 and J is TRBJ1-1; TRBD1 agrees at 8 bases. Trimming cost V 4 bases and J 1 base; bases outside gene matches: 6. CDR3 length: 15 residues. The germline CDR1 and CDR2 sequences are SGHRS and YFSETQ. The DNA for the CDR3 is TGCGCCAGCAGCCTCGCCACAGGGGGGAACACTGAAGCTTTCTTT. Amino acid sequence: CASSLATGGNTEAFF.

V gene TRBV9 combines with J gene TRBJ1-1; 8 bases are a match to TRBD1. CDR1 is SGDLS and CDR2 is YYNGEE in the germline V gene. This CDR3 is built from 13 residues. With V trimmed by 3 bases and J by 5 bases, 3 bases remained unmatched. This CDR3 is CASSAGGGTEAFF. Here the CDR3 DNA reads TGTGCCAGCAGCGCAGGGGGCGGGACTGAAGCTTTCTTT.